This T cell receptor beta chain comes out of a study of cytomegalovirus exposure and HLA in healthy donors. While the first cohort had fewer than 850 subjects, the donors belonged to the separate validation cohort of over a hundred subjects. The CDR3 has 15 amino acids. Germline lookup yields CDR1 MNHNS and CDR2 SASEGT. Trimming left V 2 bases short and J 3 bases short, with 11 bases between. The table came from immunoSEQ multiplex PCR; TCRdb's copy has only in-frame clones and leaves some out. The table has about 60,000 clones, around 96% seen once. Study-wide points: Despite most TCR sequences being rare, some public TCRs occurred in many donors. Subsequent analysis showed first-cohort TCR clusters tending to co-occur in some 110 validation repertoires.

For this clone: Its target is not known.

The chain couples TRBV6-1 to TRBJ1-5; D is possibly TRBD1 (6 bases). Sequencing was carried out using PBMCs. The clonotype comes from a man aged 18 to 30 in good health and CMV-seronegative. CDR3 bases: TGTGCCAGCAGTGAAACAGGGTGGCTCAATCAGCCCCAGCATTTT. Translated, it gives CASSETGWLNQPQHF.